The 22 T cell receptor beta chains below all came from one sample that was sequenced in a study of response to subunit inactivated influenza vaccine. TCRdb reanalysed the RT-PCR reads using MiXCR and keeps one entry per CDR3 protein. The profile shows 650,000 to 800,000 distinct CDR3 sequences, approximately 17% of them singletons. The sequencing used PBMCs from blood, collected 4 to 6 days after vaccination. All receptors come from a man in his forties or fifties who received an inactivated influenza vaccine.

In its sample, this clonotype was seen a few times. The chain recombines TRBV5-1 with TRBJ1-2; D ambiguous. Germline V gene sequence: CDR1 SGHRS, CDR2 YFSETQ. The CDR3 is 15 residues long. V lost 0 bases to trimming and J lost 7 bases, with 16 bases between them. The CDR3 spells CASSLAVPGVGGYTF. The CDR3 coding sequence is TGCGCCAGCAGCTTGGCCGTACCGGGCGTAGGTGGCTACACCTTC.

This clonotype was seen many times. V and J are TRBV12-3 or TRBV12-4 and TRBJ2-5, with unresolved D. There are 12 residues in the CDR3. The V end was cut by 3 bases, the J end by 5 bases, with 7 bases between. CDR3 sequence: CASSFHGETQYF. The CDR3 nucleotides are TGTGCCAGCAGTTTTCATGGGGAGACCCAGTACTTC.

This clonotype occurred many times. The chain joins TRBV6-6 to TRBJ2-4, with a weak D call TRBD2 (5 bases). The CDR3 extends over 13 amino acids. CDR1 MNHNY and CDR2 SVGAGI come from the germline V gene (reference sequence). Trimming took 8 bases from V and 5 from J, leaving 13 bases between them. CDR3: CASCKGRENIQYF. CDR3 in DNA: TGTGCCAGCTGTAAAGGGCGGGAAAACATTCAGTACTTC.

This clonotype was picked up many times. The genes are TRBV5-1 and TRBJ1-4; D unclear. CDR3 size: 15 residues. From germline, CDR1 is SGHRS and CDR2 YFSETQ. Trimming left V 0 bases short and J 8 bases short, with 14 bases between. CDR3 sequence (DNA): TGCGCCAGCAGCTTGGGCGGCTCTGGAGGGGAAAAACTGTTTTTT. Protein: CASSLGGSGGEKLFF.

This clonotype occurred a few times. This chain uses TRBV4-3 with TRBJ2-5, with 7 nucleotides matching TRBD2. The CDR3 loop spans 15 amino acids. Germline loops: CDR1 LGHNA, CDR2 YSLEER. V was clipped by 8 bases and J by 5 bases; unmatched bases: 14. CDR3 nucleotides: TGCGCCAGCCAAAACCCCTCTACTAGCGTCGAGACCCAGTACTTC. It translates to CASQNPSTSVETQYF.

The V and J genes are TRBV20-1 and TRBJ2-3; 8 bases agree with TRBD2. The CDR3 sequence is 17 residues long. V was clipped by 0 bases and J by 0 bases; unmatched bases: 8. Germline V lookup: CDR1 DFQATT, CDR2 SNEGSKA (reference sequence). CDR3 in amino acids: CSARERAGAISTDTQYF. The CDR3 region has the DNA TGCAGTGCTAGAGAAAGAGCGGGGGCAATTAGCACAGATACGCAGTATTTT.

The chain combines TRBV7-2 with TRBJ1-2, with D unresolved. The CDR3 consists of 12 residues. V lost 1 base and J lost 8, with 8 bases in between. Looked up from germline, CDR1 is SGHTA and CDR2 is FQGNSA. As DNA, the CDR3 is TGTGCCAGCAGCTTAGACGCAGGAGGCTACACCTTC. Translating gives CASSLDAGGYTF.

This sequence joins TRBV20-1 and TRBJ1-5; D gene ambiguous. Trimming pared 1 base from V and 4 bases from J, leaving 5 bases between. Germline V gives CDR1 DFQATT, CDR2 SNEGSKA (reference sequence). The CDR3 length is 12 residues. The CDR3 DNA sequence: TGCAGTGCTAGAGTGGTAAATCAGCCCCAGCATTTT. The encoded protein is CSARVVNQPQHF.

V is TRBV2 and J is TRBJ2-5, with a weak D call TRBD2 (7 bases). Trimming took 4 bases from V and 5 from J, leaving 14 bases between them. The CDR3 loop spans 14 amino acids. Germline V lookup: CDR1 SNHLY, CDR2 FYNNEI. CDR3 nucleotides: TGTGCCAGCAGTGGTGGGGGGGGCGCCGAGACCCAGTACTTC. Amino acid sequence: CASSGGGGAETQYF.

This clonotype has more than one count but fewer than ten. The chain recombines TRBV5-1 with TRBJ2-4; D uncertain. Germline CDR1 SGHRS, CDR2 YFSETQ. This CDR3 spans 13 amino acids. Trimming removed 1 base from V and 6 bases from J, with 8 bases in between. The CDR3 region is CASSLHSLNIQYF. Here the CDR3 DNA reads TGCGCCAGCAGCTTGCACAGCTTAAACATTCAGTACTTC. Drawing the rest from reference TRBV5-1 and TRBJ2-4, the complete variable domain is KAGVTQTPRYLIKTRGQQVTLSCSPISGHRSVSWYQQTPGQGLQFLFEYFSETQRNKGNFPGRFSGRQFSNSRSEMNVSTLELGDSALYLCASSLHSLNIQYFGAGTRLSVL.

This clonotype has more than one count but fewer than ten. The V and J genes are TRBV9 and TRBJ2-2, with 12 bases aligning to TRBD2. This CDR3 has 16 amino acids. Per the germline V gene, CDR1 is SGDLS and CDR2 is YYNGEE. Trimming removed 5 bases from V and 3 bases from J; junction bases left unmatched: 5. CDR3 nucleotides: TGTGCCAGCAGTACCACTAGCGGGGGGTACACCGGGGAGCTGTTTTTT. This gives the protein CASSTTSGGYTGELFF.

This rearrangement joins TRBV5-1 to TRBJ2-1, with D possibly being TRBD2 (5 bases). The germline V and J ends were trimmed by 3 bases and 6 bases, with 16 bases remaining between them. This CDR3 has 15 amino acids. CDR1 is SGHRS and CDR2 is YFSETQ in the germline V gene. The CDR3, as DNA: TGCGCCAGCAGCTCCGTACCGGGATCTACCAATGAGCAGTTCTTC. Its translation is CASSSVPGSTNEQFF.

This chain connects TRBV24-1 to TRBJ2-2; D ambiguous. Germline V gene data show CDR1 as KGHDR and CDR2 as SFDVKD. The CDR3 covers 14 residues. V was cut by 4 bases and J by 0 bases, with 5 bases left in between. As DNA, the CDR3 is TGTGCCACCAGTGACGGTACGAACACCGGGGAGCTGTTTTTT. Translating it yields CATSDGTNTGELFF.

This sequence joins TRBV5-1 and TRBJ1-6; 7 bases match TRBD1. CDR1 is SGHRS, CDR2 YFSETQ, per germline. The V segment lost 4 bases and the J segment 8 bases; nucleotides outside the gene matches: 6. This CDR3 has 14 residues. The CDR3 sequence: CASSLDRVDSPLHF. The CDR3 coding sequence is TGCGCCAGCAGCCTCGACAGGGTGGATTCACCCCTCCACTTT.

The gene calls are TRBV4-3 and TRBJ2-5; D is uncertain. The CDR3 is 13 amino acids. The V gene lost 1 base and the J gene lost 5 bases, with 8 bases spanning the gap. CDR1 LGHNA and CDR2 YSLEER come from the germline V gene. The CDR3 coding sequence is TGCGCCAGCAGCCAAGTTTTGTCGGAGACCCAGTACTTC. It translates to CASSQVLSETQYF.

The gene calls are TRBV12-3 or TRBV12-4 and TRBJ1-5; D not resolved. Trimming shortened V by 8 bases and J by 7 bases, and 15 bases separated the two germline ends. The CDR3 loop spans 13 amino acids. CDR3 bases: TGTGCCAGCGTGCCCGCGGGTGGGCAGCCCCAGCATTTT. It codes for CASVPAGGQPQHF.

The rearrangement joins TRBV10-3 to TRBJ2-7, with 7 positions matching TRBD1. Germline CDR1 and CDR2: ENHRY and SYGVKD. J was trimmed by 5 bases and V by 0 bases; bases with no gene match: 4. This CDR3 spans 14 amino acids. The CDR3 spells CAISESGQGDEQYF. As DNA, the CDR3 is TGTGCCATCAGTGAGTCGGGGCAGGGGGACGAGCAGTACTTC.

This clonotype was found a few times. The V gene is TRBV20-1, the J gene TRBJ2-3, with 7 bases that match TRBD2. V was clipped by 5 bases and J by 0 bases; unmatched bases: 2. Germline CDR1 DFQATT, CDR2 SNEGSKA (reference sequence). This CDR3 has 13 amino acids. CDR3 coding DNA: TGCAGTGCTGGGACTACTAGCACAGATACGCAGTATTTT. Its translation: CSAGTTSTDTQYF.

This rearrangement joins TRBV20-1 to TRBJ2-7; the D gene is possibly TRBD2 (5 bases). Germline-derived CDR1 and CDR2 are DFQATT and SNEGSKA (reference sequence). V gave up 0 bases and J gave up 6 bases, with 15 bases separating them. The CDR3 is made up of 14 amino acids. The DNA for the CDR3 is TGCAGTGCTAGAGATAGGCCCCGTCGGGGCGAGCAGTACTTC. Protein sequence: CSARDRPRRGEQYF.

This clonotype has just a few counts. The V call is TRBV6-2 or TRBV6-3, the J call TRBJ2-3; either TRBD1 or TRBD2 may fit D (5 bases each). The CDR3 contains 16 residues. V lost 6 bases, J lost 8 bases, and 24 bases lay in between. Germline CDR1 MNHEY, CDR2 SVGEGT. The CDR3, as DNA: TGTGCCAGCAGACCCTCGTGGGTGTTAGGGGACGGTACGCAGTATTTT. Its protein product is CASRPSWVLGDGTQYF.

This clonotype was picked up a small number of times. The genes are TRBV7-9 and TRBJ2-5; D is tentatively TRBD1 or TRBD2 (5 bases each). Germline CDR1 is SEHNR and CDR2 is FQNEAQ (reference sequence). The V and J ends lost 3 bases and 2 bases respectively, with 13 bases between them. The CDR3 has 15 residues. CDR3 residues: CASSFGGSFQETQYF. The CDR3 DNA reads TGTGCCAGCAGCTTTGGGGGTAGCTTTCAAGAGACCCAGTACTTC.

The V call is TRBV7-9, the J call TRBJ2-2; D is unclear. Germline CDR1 is SEHNR and CDR2 is FQNEAQ (reference sequence). Trimming pared 11 bases from V and 2 bases from J, leaving 12 bases between. CDR3 length: 13 residues. The CDR3 loop is CAGRTDNTGELFF. CDR3 sequence (DNA): TGTGCCGGCCGGACGGATAACACCGGGGAGCTGTTTTTT.